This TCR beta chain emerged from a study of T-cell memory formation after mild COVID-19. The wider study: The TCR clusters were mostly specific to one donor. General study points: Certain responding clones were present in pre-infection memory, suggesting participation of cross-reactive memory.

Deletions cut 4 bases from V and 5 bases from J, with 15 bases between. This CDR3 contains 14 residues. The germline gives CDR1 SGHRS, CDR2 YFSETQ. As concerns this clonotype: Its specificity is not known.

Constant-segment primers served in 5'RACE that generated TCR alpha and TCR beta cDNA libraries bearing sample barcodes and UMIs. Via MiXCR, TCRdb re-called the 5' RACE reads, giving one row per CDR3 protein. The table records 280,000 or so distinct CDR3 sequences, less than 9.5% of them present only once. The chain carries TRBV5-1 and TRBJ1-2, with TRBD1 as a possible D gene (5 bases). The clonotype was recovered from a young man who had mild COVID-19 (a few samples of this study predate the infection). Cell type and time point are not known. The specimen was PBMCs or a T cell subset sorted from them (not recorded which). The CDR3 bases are TGCGCCAGCAGCACCGGACAAGGAGGGTATGGCTACACCTTC. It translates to CASSTGQGGYGYTF.